The 2 T cell receptor beta chains below come from one sample, sequenced in a study of cytomegalovirus exposure and HLA in healthy donors. A multiplex PCR was run with 60 Vbeta primers and 13 Jbeta primers. Libraries were prepared by immunoSEQ multiplex PCR; TCRdb keeps only in-frame clonotypes and omits some of them. Of about 130,000 clones listed, about 69% are singletons. Sample: PBMCs. These TCRs come from a man aged 30-40 years in good health and CMV-seronegative.

Only a few counts were recorded for this clone. The chain employs TRBV19 and TRBJ1-1, with D hard to call. The CDR3 has 14 amino acids. Germline values: CDR1 LNHDA, CDR2 SQIVND (reference sequence). Between the trimmed V and J ends, which lost 5 bases and 0 bases, there was a span of 10 bases. CDR3 region: CASSFQAMNTEAFF. CDR3 sequence (DNA): TGTGCCAGTAGTTTTCAGGCCATGAACACTGAAGCTTTCTTT.

V and J are TRBV7-9 and TRBJ2-7; possibly TRBD1 for D (5 bases). CDR3 length: 14 amino acids. V lost 3 bases and J 4 bases, leaving 13 bases between the germline ends. Germline V gives CDR1 SEHNR, CDR2 FQNEAQ (reference sequence). CDR3 sequence reads: CASSFPQGGYEQYF. As DNA, the CDR3 is TGTGCCAGCAGCTTCCCGCAGGGTGGTTACGAGCAGTACTTC.